The entry below describes one TCR beta chain. Assay: immunoSEQ multiplex PCR; the TCRdb copy retains only in-frame clones and omits some. This sample has 130,000 or so clones; approximately 84% occur once, and the top ten carry around 3.2%. Described time point: pretreatment peripheral blood. This entry is derived from a study of PD-L1 blockade in urothelial cancer. For the study at large: A median blood sample held roughly 150,000 T cells and tens of thousands of unique TCRs.

Germline V gene sequence: CDR1 SGHTA, CDR2 FQGTGA. The J segment lost 6 bases and the V segment lost 2 bases, leaving 4 bases of the junction unmatched. The CDR3 contains 15 residues. The gene calls are TRBV7-3 and TRBJ2-1; 10 positions match TRBD2. The sequence derives from a man aged 45-65 years with urothelial cancer. The material was PBMCs, obtained around atezolizumab (anti-PD-L1) treatment. CDR3 bases: TGTGCCAGCAGCTTAGGGAGCGGGAGGGGCAATGAGCAGTTCTTC. Its protein product is CASSLGSGRGNEQFF.